This TCR beta chain was recorded in a study of blood T cell repertoires in COVID-19. Study-wide context: The origin of the acute and convalescent COVID-19 samples was the United States, Italy and Spain. PBMCs, B-cell-depleted T cells, or T cells provided the cDNA or gDNA that made up the material.

Germline-derived CDR1 and CDR2 are SGHDT and YYEEEE. V was cut by 6 bases and J by 11 bases, with 17 bases left in between. The CDR3 covers 12 residues. The study drew participants aged about 18 to 89 years from about two dozen US areas. Cohorts were assigned according to the clinical history that participants reported. Clones were read by immunoSEQ multiplex PCR, and TCRdb kept only the in-frame ones, dropping some. Altogether 200,000 to 300,000 clones are present, 89% being singletons, with the ten largest covering 4%. The chain couples TRBV5-6 to TRBJ1-1, with D perhaps TRBD1 (5 bases). The origin of this receptor is a woman younger than 45 with acute COVID-19. Sequencing used PBMCs or T cells enriched from blood (not recorded which). CDR3 residues: CASTIGGGDAFF. CDR3 DNA sequence: TGTGCCAGCACCATCGGGGGAGGGGACGCTTTCTTT.